This TCR beta chain was obtained from a study of shared clonotypes between healthy human individuals. Researchers divided each subset's genomic DNA evenly across several immunoSEQ plates. Under the authors' procedure: ImmunoSEQ sequences covered only the junction and lacked quality scores; filtering therefore differed. Only in-frame clones appear in the TCRdb table, and some are missing; sequencing was by immunoSEQ multiplex PCR. D and trimming were read from the DNA, whereas the V and J calls and clone size are those reported in that table. The sample has 490,000 or so clones, around 78% seen once. Donors were healthy HIV-negative adults without recent acute infections or vaccinations. Notes on the study in general: Donors were few, which limited the genetic and exposure-history diversity represented.

Turning to this clone: Its matching antigen is unknown.

V lost 3 bases to trimming and J lost 3 bases; unmatched junction nucleotides: 1. This CDR3 region has 14 residues. Germline CDR1 and CDR2: KGHSH and LQKENI. The receptor's source is a woman aged 40 to 50 in good health. Some clones in this sample may be carry-over from other donors' samples. The chain is built from TRBV18 and TRBJ2-7; 11 bases are shared with TRBD1. Sequencing used PBMCs. As DNA, the CDR3 is TGTGCCAGCTCACCGGGACAGGGGGACTACGAGCAGTACTTC. Protein sequence: CASSPGQGDYEQYF.